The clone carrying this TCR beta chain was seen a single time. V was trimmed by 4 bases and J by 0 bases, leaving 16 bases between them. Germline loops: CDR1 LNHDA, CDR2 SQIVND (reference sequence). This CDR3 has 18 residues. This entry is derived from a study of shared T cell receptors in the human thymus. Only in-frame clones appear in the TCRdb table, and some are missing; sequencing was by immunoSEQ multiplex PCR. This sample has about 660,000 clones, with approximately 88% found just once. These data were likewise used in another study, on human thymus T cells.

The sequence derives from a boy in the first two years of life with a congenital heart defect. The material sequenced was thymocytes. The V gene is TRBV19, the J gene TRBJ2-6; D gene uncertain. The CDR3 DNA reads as TGTGCCAGTAGTACCCTCAGGCAGGCCCCCTCTGGGGCCAACGTCCTGACTTTC. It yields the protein CASSTLRQAPSGANVLTF.